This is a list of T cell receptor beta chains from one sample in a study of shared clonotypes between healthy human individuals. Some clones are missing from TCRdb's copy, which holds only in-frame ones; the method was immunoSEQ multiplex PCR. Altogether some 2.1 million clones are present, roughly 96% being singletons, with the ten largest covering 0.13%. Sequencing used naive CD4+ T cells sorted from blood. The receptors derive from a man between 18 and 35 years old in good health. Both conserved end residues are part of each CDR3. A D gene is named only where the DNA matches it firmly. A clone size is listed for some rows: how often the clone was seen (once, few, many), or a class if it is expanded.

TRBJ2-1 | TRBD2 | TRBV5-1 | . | TGCGCCAGCACCAAGGAAGGGACTAGCTTATACAATGAGCAGTTCTTC | CASTKEGTSLYNEQFF
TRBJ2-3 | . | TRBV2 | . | TGTGCCAGCAGCACAGGGGATACGCAGTATTTT | CASSTGDTQYF
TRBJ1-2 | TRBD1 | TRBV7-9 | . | TGTGCCAGCAGCGGGACAGGGGGACCCAATGGCTACACCTTC | CASSGTGGPNGYTF
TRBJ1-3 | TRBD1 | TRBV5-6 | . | TGTGCCAGCAGTACCGGGACAGGGGCGTACGCTGGAAACACCATATATTTT | CASSTGTGAYAGNTIYF
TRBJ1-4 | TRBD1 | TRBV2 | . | TGTGCCAGCACCCAGGACAGGGCTAATGAAAAACTGTTTTTT | CASTQDRANEKLFF
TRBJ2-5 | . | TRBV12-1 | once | TGTGCCAGCAGCTTTGGCTCCAGGGGGCCAGAGACCCAGTACTTC | CASSFGSRGPETQYF
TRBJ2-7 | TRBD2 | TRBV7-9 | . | TGTGCCAGCAGCTCCGGACTAGCGGGGGATACCTACGAGCAGTACTTC | CASSSGLAGDTYEQYF
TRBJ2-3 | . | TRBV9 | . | TGTGCCAGCAGCCCCTCATGGCCTAGCACAGATACGCAGTATTTT | CASSPSWPSTDTQYF
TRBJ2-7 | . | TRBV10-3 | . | TGTGCCATCAGGGCCGGGTCTTACGAGCAGTACTTC | CAIRAGSYEQYF
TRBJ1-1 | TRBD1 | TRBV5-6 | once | TGTGCCAGCAGCACCCGGGACAGGGTAGGCGGCACTGAAGCTTTCTTT | CASSTRDRVGGTEAFF
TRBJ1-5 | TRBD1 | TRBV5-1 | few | TGCGCCAGCAGCCCTAGGGACAGGGGTTGTAATCAGCCCCAGCATTTT | CASSPRDRGCNQPQHF
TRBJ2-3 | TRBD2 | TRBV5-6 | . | TGTGCCAGCAGCCTGGGTAGGGGCGGGGGATTGAATACGCAGTATTTT | CASSLGRGGGLNTQYF
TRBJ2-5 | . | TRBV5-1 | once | TGCGCCAGCAGCTTGGCCAACAGTCAAGAGACCCAGTACTTC | CASSLANSQETQYF
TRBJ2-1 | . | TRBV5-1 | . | TGCGCCAGCAGCGCGGACTCAAACTCCTACAATGAGCAGTTCTTC | CASSADSNSYNEQFF
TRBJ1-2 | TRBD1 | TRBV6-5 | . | TGTGCCAGCTCCCGGGACAGGGAGGGAACTTATGGCTACACCTTC | CASSRDREGTYGYTF
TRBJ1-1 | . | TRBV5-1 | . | TGCGCCAGCAGTGGGGATCTTTTTACTGAAGCTTTCTTT | CASSGDLFTEAFF
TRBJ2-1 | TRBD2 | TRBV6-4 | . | TGTGCCAGCAGTGCGGGACTAGCGGGAGAGAGGGGTCACAATGAGCAGTTCTTC | CASSAGLAGERGHNEQFF
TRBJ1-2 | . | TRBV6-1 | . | TGTGCCAGCAGTGTGGAAGCTTGGGCCTCGACCTATGGCTACACCTTC | CASSVEAWASTYGYTF
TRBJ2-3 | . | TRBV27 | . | TGTGCCAGCAACGGCCACACAGATACGCAGTATTTT | CASNGHTDTQYF
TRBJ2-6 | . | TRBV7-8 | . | TGTGCCAGCAGCTTAGATGGGACTGGGGCCAACGTCCTGACTTTC | CASSLDGTGANVLTF
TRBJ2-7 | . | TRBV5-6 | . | TGTGCCAGCAGCTTGGCATCAGGGTTATCCTACGAGCAGTACTTC | CASSLASGLSYEQYF
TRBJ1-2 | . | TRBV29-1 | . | TGCAGCGTTGAAGATCCCGTCGGCAGACCCGGTTCCTACGGCTACACCTTC | CSVEDPVGRPGSYGYTF
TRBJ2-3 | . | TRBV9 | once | TGTGCCAGCAGCTGGGGACTCGCCGATACGCAGTATTTT | CASSWGLADTQYF